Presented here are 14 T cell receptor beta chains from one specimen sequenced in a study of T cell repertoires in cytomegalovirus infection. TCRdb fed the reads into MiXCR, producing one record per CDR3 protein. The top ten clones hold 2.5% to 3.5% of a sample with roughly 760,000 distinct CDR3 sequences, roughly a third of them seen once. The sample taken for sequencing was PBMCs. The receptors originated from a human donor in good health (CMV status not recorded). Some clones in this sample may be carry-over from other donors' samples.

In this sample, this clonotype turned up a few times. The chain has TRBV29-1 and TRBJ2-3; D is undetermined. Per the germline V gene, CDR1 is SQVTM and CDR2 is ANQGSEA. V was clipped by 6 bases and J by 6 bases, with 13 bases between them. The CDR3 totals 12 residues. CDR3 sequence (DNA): TGCAGCGTACCCAGAGGTATCGATACGCAGTATTTT. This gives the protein CSVPRGIDTQYF.

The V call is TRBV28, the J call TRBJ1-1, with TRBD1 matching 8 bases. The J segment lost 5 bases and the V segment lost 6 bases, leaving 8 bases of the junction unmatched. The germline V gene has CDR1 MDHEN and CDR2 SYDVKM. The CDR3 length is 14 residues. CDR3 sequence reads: CASSQPRGRTEAFF. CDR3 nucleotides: TGTGCCAGCAGCCAGCCCAGGGGGCGGACTGAAGCTTTCTTT.

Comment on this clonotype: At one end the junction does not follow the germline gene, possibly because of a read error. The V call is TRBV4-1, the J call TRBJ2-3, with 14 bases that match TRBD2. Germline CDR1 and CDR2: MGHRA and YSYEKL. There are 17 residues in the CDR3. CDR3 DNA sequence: TGTGCCAGCAGCCACGGGACTAGCGGGAGTAACCCAGATACGCAGTATTTT. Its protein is CASSHGTSGSNPDTQYF.

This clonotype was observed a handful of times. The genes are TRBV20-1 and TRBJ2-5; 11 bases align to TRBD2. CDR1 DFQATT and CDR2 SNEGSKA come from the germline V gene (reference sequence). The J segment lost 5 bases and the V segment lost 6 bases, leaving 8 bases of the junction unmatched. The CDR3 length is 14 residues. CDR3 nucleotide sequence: TGCAGTGCAACTAGCGGGAGCGGAGAGGAGACCCAGTACTTC. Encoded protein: CSATSGSGEETQYF.

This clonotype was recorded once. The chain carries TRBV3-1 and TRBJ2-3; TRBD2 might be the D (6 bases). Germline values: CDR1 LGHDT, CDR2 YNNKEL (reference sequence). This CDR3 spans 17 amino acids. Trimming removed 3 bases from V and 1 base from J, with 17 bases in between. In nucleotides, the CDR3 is TGTGCCAGCAGCCAGCACCGTAGACTAGGCGGCACAGATACGCAGTATTTT. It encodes CASSQHRRLGGTDTQYF.

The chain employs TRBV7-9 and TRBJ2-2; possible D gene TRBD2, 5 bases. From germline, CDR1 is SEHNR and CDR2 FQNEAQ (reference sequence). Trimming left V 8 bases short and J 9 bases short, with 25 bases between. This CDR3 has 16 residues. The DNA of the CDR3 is TGTGCCAGCGCCACCCTCGGAGGTTTTAACCCCTGGGAGCTGTTTTTT. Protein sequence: CASATLGGFNPWELFF.

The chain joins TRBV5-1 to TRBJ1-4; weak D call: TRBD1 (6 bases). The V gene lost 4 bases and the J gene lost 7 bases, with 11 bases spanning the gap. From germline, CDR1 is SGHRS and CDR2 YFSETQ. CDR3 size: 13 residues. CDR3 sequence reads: CASSGGTREKLFF. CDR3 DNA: TGCGCCAGCAGCGGCGGGACACGTGAAAAACTGTTTTTT.

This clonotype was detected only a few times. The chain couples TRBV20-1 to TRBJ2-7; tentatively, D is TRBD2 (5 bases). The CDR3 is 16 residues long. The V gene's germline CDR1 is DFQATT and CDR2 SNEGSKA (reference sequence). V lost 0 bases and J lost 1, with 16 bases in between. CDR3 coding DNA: TGCAGTGCTAGAGATCGGGTCCGGGGTCCTTCCTACGAGCAGTACTTC. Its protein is CSARDRVRGPSYEQYF.

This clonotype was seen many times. The CDR3: CASSLQPPSGANVLTF. CDR3 DNA: TGTGCCAGCAGCCTCCAGCCACCCTCTGGGGCCAACGTCCTGACTTTC. This sequence joins TRBV7-6 and TRBJ2-6, with D uncertain. The ends were cut back, 5 bases at V and 0 bases at J, with 11 bases in the middle. CDR3 size: 16 residues. Germline CDR1 reads SGHVS; CDR2 reads FNYEAQ.

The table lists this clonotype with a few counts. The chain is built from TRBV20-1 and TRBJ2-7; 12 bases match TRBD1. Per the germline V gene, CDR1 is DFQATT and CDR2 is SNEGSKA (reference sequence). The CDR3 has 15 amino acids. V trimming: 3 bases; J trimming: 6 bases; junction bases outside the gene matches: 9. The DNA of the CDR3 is TGCAGTGCTAGTCTCCGGGACAGGGGGCCGGGCGAGCAGTACTTC. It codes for CSASLRDRGPGEQYF.

CDR3: CASSLVAGCNSPLHF. In DNA, the CDR3 is TGTGCCAGCAGCTTAGTCGCAGGGTGCAATTCACCCCTCCACTTT. The chain combines TRBV7-2 with TRBJ1-6; TRBD1 might be the D (5 bases). The germline V and J ends were trimmed by 1 base and 7 bases, with 11 bases remaining between them. The V gene's germline CDR1 is SGHTA and CDR2 FQGNSA. This CDR3 region has 15 residues. Full variable domain (rest looked up from reference TRBV7-2 and TRBJ1-6): GAGVSQSPSNKVTEKGKDVELRCDPISGHTALYWYRQSLGQGLEFLIYFQGNSAPDKSGLPSDRFSAERTGGSVSTLTIQRTQQEDSAVYLCASSLVAGCNSPLHFGNGTRLTVT.

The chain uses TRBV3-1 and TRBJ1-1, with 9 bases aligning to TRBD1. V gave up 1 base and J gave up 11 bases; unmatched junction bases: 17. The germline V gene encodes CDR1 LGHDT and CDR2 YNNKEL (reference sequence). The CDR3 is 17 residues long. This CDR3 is CASSQGGQGFSLGRAFF. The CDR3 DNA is TGTGCCAGCAGCCAAGGGGGACAGGGCTTCTCCCTCGGAAGGGCTTTCTTT.

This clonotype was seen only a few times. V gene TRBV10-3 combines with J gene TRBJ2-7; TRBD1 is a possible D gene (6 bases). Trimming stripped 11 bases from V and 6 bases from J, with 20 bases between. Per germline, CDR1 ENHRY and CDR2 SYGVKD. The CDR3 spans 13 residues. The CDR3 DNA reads TGTGCCTCAAAGGGGGACCGAGAAACCGAGCAGTACTTC. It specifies CASKGDRETEQYF.

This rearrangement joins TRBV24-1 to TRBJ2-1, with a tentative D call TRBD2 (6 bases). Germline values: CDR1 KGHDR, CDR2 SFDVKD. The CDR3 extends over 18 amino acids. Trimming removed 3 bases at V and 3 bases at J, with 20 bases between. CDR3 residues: CATSDPRGVSRGYNEQFF. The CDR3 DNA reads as TGTGCCACCAGTGATCCCCGCGGGGTTTCACGTGGCTACAATGAGCAGTTCTTC.